These 31 T cell receptor beta chains share one sample of origin, sequenced in a study of PD-L1 blockade in urothelial cancer. Repertoires were generated with immunoSEQ multiplex PCR, while TCRdb's copy carries only in-frame clones and drops some. The table shows about 84,000 clones, with roughly 80% occurring only once. The input for sequencing was PBMCs, taken around atezolizumab (anti-PD-L1) treatment. These receptors were taken from a man aged 65-85 years with urothelial cancer.

J is TRBJ2-5 and V is TRBV7-6, with D perhaps TRBD2 (6 bases). The V gene lost 3 bases and the J gene lost 1 base, with 12 bases spanning the gap. There are 15 residues in the CDR3. Germline V gives CDR1 SGHVS, CDR2 FNYEAQ. The CDR3 reads CASSFGGKLQETQYF. Written as DNA, the CDR3 is TGTGCCAGCAGCTTTGGCGGGAAACTCCAAGAGACCCAGTACTTC. Based on the CDR3 plus reference TRBV7-6 and TRBJ2-5, the full variable domain is GAGVSQSPRYKVTKRGQDVALRCDPISGHVSLYWYRQALGQGPEFLTYFNYEAQQDKSGLPNDRFSAERPEGSISTLTIQRTEQRDSAMYRCASSFGGKLQETQYFGPGTRLLVL.

The chain recombines TRBV5-4 with TRBJ1-3; unclear D gene. Germline-derived CDR1 and CDR2 are SGHNT and YYREEE (reference sequence). Trimming cost V 4 bases and J 2 bases, with 10 bases left between them. The CDR3 totals 14 residues. The CDR3 DNA reads TGTGCCAGCAGCCTGGACTCGGCTGGAAACACCATATATTTT. It specifies CASSLDSAGNTIYF.

The J gene is TRBJ2-7, the V gene TRBV4-1; TRBD1 is a possible D gene (6 bases). CDR3 length equals 16 residues. CDR1 MGHRA and CDR2 YSYEKL come from the germline V gene. Trimming cost V 0 bases and J 0 bases, with 12 bases left between them. The CDR3 protein is CASSQDVQGSSYEQYF. CDR3 in DNA: TGCGCCAGCAGCCAAGATGTACAGGGAAGCTCCTACGAGCAGTACTTC.

The chain couples TRBV10-3 to TRBJ1-2, with 7 bases aligning to TRBD1. The CDR3 runs 16 residues. V lost 0 bases and J lost 4; bases outside the gene matches: 8. Germline loops: CDR1 ENHRY, CDR2 SYGVKD. This CDR3 reads CAISESGTGVAYGYTF. CDR3 DNA sequence: TGTGCCATCAGTGAGTCTGGTACAGGGGTGGCCTATGGCTACACCTTC.

The chain is built from TRBV15 and TRBJ2-7; tentatively, D is TRBD2 (5 bases). The CDR3 extends over 14 amino acids. CDR1 and CDR2 (germline): LNHNV, YYDKDF (reference sequence). The CDR3 reads CAVAAGLSSYEQYF. CDR3 sequence (DNA): TGTGCGGTGGCTGCGGGCTTGAGCTCCTACGAGCAGTACTTC. The complete variable domain, with remaining parts taken from reference TRBV15 and TRBJ2-7, reads DAMVIQNPRYQVTQFGKPVTLSCSQTLNHNVMYWYQQKSSQAPKLLFHYYDKDFNNEADTPDNFQSRRPNTSFCFLDIRSPGLGDTAMYLCAVAAGLSSYEQYFGPGTRLTVT.

The chain uses TRBV6-1 and TRBJ1-1; no definite D call. The CDR3 loop spans 13 amino acids. V was clipped by 4 bases and J by 4 bases, with 10 bases between them. Germline V gene lookup returns CDR1 MNHNS and CDR2 SASEGT. CDR3 in amino acids: CASSAPIGTEAFF. DNA for the CDR3: TGTGCCAGCAGTGCGCCGATCGGCACTGAAGCTTTCTTT.

The chain employs TRBV19 and TRBJ1-1; 9 nucleotides line up with TRBD1. The trim removed 5 bases at V and 4 bases at J, leaving 8 bases unmatched. In germline, CDR1 is LNHDA, CDR2 SQIVND (reference sequence). The CDR3 covers 15 residues. The chain's CDR3 is CASSGNRGQGTEAFF. The CDR3 bases are TGTGCCAGTAGTGGTAACAGGGGGCAAGGCACTGAAGCTTTCTTT.

This chain links TRBV15 with TRBJ2-3; D is perhaps TRBD2 (6 bases). V was pared by 0 bases and J by 1 base, with 8 bases between. CDR1 and CDR2 from the germline V gene are LNHNV and YYDKDF (reference sequence). This CDR3 has 15 residues. CDR3 sequence (DNA): TGTGCCACCAGCAGAGACCAGCGGGGCACAGATACGCAGTATTTT. This sequence encodes CATSRDQRGTDTQYF. Full variable domain (outside the CDR3, taken from reference TRBV15 and TRBJ2-3): DAMVIQNPRYQVTQFGKPVTLSCSQTLNHNVMYWYQQKSSQAPKLLFHYYDKDFNNEADTPDNFQSRRPNTSFCFLDIRSPGLGDTAMYLCATSRDQRGTDTQYFGPGTRLTVL.

The V gene is TRBV5-4, the J gene TRBJ2-5; 8 bases line up with TRBD1. Per germline, CDR1 SGHNT and CDR2 YYREEE (reference sequence). Trimming cost V 5 bases and J 4 bases; bases outside gene matches: 7. The CDR3 spans 14 residues. This CDR3 is CASRMTGVRETQYF. The DNA for the CDR3 is TGTGCCAGCAGGATGACAGGGGTTAGAGAGACCCAGTACTTC.

This sequence joins TRBV4-1 and TRBJ2-7, with 8 bases aligning to TRBD1. Germline V gene sequence: CDR1 MGHRA, CDR2 YSYEKL. After removal of 5 bases from V and 3 bases from J, the junction contained 3 bases not matched to a gene. This CDR3 comprises 13 residues. CDR3 sequence reads: CASSFDRGYEQYF. The CDR3 region has the DNA TGCGCCAGCAGCTTCGACAGGGGCTACGAGCAGTACTTC.

The rearrangement uses TRBV7-2 and TRBJ1-4, with TRBD1 matching 12 bases. Germline trimming cut 1 base from V and 8 bases from J; bases unmatched to any gene: 2. This CDR3 is built from 15 residues. Germline CDR1 SGHTA, CDR2 FQGNSA. CDR3 sequence: CASSLVGTGGEKLFF. In DNA, the CDR3 is TGTGCCAGCAGCTTAGTTGGGACAGGGGGCGAAAAACTGTTTTTT.

This rearrangement joins TRBV6-1 to TRBJ1-5; 12 nucleotides agree with TRBD1. V lost 7 bases, J lost 2 bases, and 3 bases stayed unmatched. CDR3 length: 15 amino acids. CDR1 and CDR2 from the germline V gene are MNHNS and SASEGT. Here the CDR3 DNA reads TGTGCCAGCATCGGGACAGGGGGCGGCAATCAGCCCCAGCATTTT. It is translated as CASIGTGGGNQPQHF.

The rearrangement uses TRBV7-2 and TRBJ2-3; 8 bases align to TRBD2. V shed 5 bases, J shed 4 bases, and the junction held 14 bases outside the gene matches. CDR1 is SGHTA, CDR2 FQGNSA, per germline. This CDR3 comprises 17 residues. The chain's CDR3 is CASSEGQRGYGSDTQYF. The DNA of the CDR3 is TGTGCCAGCAGCGAGGGGCAGCGGGGGTATGGGTCAGATACGCAGTATTTT.

V gene TRBV14 combines with J gene TRBJ1-1; D is perhaps TRBD1 (6 bases). The CDR3 spans 15 residues. Trimming removed 0 bases at V and 1 base at J, with 9 bases between. Germline CDR1 SGHDN, CDR2 FVKESK. The CDR3 nucleotides are TGTGCCAGCAGCCAAGACAGGGGAACGAACACTGAAGCTTTCTTT. Translating it yields CASSQDRGTNTEAFF.

This chain uses TRBV30 with TRBJ1-3; TRBD1 matches 7 bases. The CDR3 contains 15 residues. With 3 bases clipped from V and 3 bases from J, the junction kept 8 bases outside the gene matches. The germline gives CDR1 GTSNPN, CDR2 SVGIG (reference sequence). The CDR3 sequence is CAWRPKGDSGNTIYF. As DNA, the CDR3 is TGTGCCTGGAGGCCAAAAGGGGACAGTGGAAACACCATATATTTT.

This clone has only a few counts. The CDR3, as DNA: TGTGCCAGCAGCTCAGGACCGGAGGACACTGAAGCTTTCTTT. Its translation is CASSSGPEDTEAFF. The chain combines TRBV7-3 with TRBJ1-1, with D unclear. Per germline, CDR1 SGHTA and CDR2 FQGTGA. V was shortened by 4 bases and J by 3 bases, with 12 bases between the two germline ends. The CDR3 covers 14 residues.

This clone was seen only a few times. The chain couples TRBV30 to TRBJ2-7; TRBD2 matches at 10 bases. Germline assignment: CDR1 GTSNPN and CDR2 SVGIG (reference sequence). The J segment lost 5 bases and the V segment lost 3 bases, leaving 10 bases of the junction unmatched. The CDR3 spans 15 residues. CDR3 DNA sequence: TGTGCCTGGAGGGCCTGGGGGCTAGCGGGAGACGAGCAGTACTTC. Amino acid sequence: CAWRAWGLAGDEQYF.

The V and J genes are TRBV6-1 and TRBJ1-3, with no clear D. CDR3 length equals 12 residues. Germline V gene data show CDR1 as MNHNS and CDR2 as SASEGT. The V end was cut by 5 bases, the J end by 2 bases, with 4 bases between. The CDR3 protein is CASSRAGNTIYF. CDR3 bases: TGTGCCAGCAGTCGGGCTGGAAACACCATATATTTT.

CDR3 coding DNA: TGTGCCAGTAGTATAGTCGGGACAACTGCGCCCCAGCATTTT. Its translation is CASSIVGTTAPQHF. This sequence joins TRBV19 and TRBJ1-5; perhaps TRBD1 as D (6 bases). Deletions cut 1 base from V and 9 bases from J, with 13 bases between. This CDR3 spans 14 amino acids. Germline assignment: CDR1 LNHDA and CDR2 SQIVND (reference sequence).

The V gene is TRBV7-3, the J gene TRBJ2-1; D possibly corresponds to TRBD2 (6 bases). CDR1 is SGHTA, CDR2 FQGTGA, per germline. V was pared by 4 bases and J by 5 bases, with 18 bases between. The CDR3 totals 16 residues. In DNA form, the CDR3 reads TGTGCCAGCAGCTATTCGTCCGGGACTGGGCACAATGAGCAGTTCTTC. It encodes CASSYSSGTGHNEQFF.

The rearrangement joins TRBV4-1 to TRBJ2-3; no clear D gene. The CDR3 totals 13 residues. Germline assignment: CDR1 MGHRA and CDR2 YSYEKL. V was trimmed by 1 base and J by 6 bases, leaving 8 bases between them. CDR3 amino acids: CASSQAEADTQYF. CDR3 bases: TGCGCCAGCAGCCAAGCGGAAGCGGATACGCAGTATTTT.

The chain links TRBV5-6 to TRBJ2-7, with unresolved D. This CDR3 region has 13 residues. V gave up 4 bases and J gave up 2 bases, with 10 bases separating them. Germline V CDR1 and CDR2: SGHDT, YYEEEE. The DNA of the CDR3 is TGTGCCAGCAGCCGTTGGTCGGCCTACGAGCAGTACTTC. Translating it yields CASSRWSAYEQYF.

The chain couples TRBV6-1 to TRBJ2-1, with D possibly matching TRBD1 (6 bases). Germline CDR1 and CDR2: MNHNS and SASEGT. V shed 7 bases and J shed 8 bases, with 15 bases lying between them. The CDR3 loop spans 13 amino acids. The CDR3 nucleotides read TGTGCCAGCACCCCAGACAGGAATCATGAGCAGTTCTTC. This sequence encodes CASTPDRNHEQFF.

The V call is TRBV27, the J call TRBJ2-6, with TRBD1 identical over 10 bases. This CDR3 region has 19 residues. Per the germline V gene, CDR1 is MNHEY and CDR2 is SMNVEV (reference sequence). V trimming: 5 bases; J trimming: 0 bases; junction bases outside the gene matches: 10. The CDR3 sequence is CASSTPTGGVSSGANVLTF. The CDR3 region has the DNA TGTGCCAGCAGTACCCCGACAGGGGGCGTTAGCTCTGGGGCCAACGTCCTGACTTTC.

The J gene is TRBJ2-1, the V gene TRBV18; 7 bases line up with TRBD1. Germline assignment: CDR1 KGHSH and CDR2 LQKENI. Trimming removed 3 bases from V and 9 bases from J; junction bases left unmatched: 5. CDR3 length equals 13 residues. In DNA form, the CDR3 reads TGTGCCAGCTCACCCCGACAGGGTAGTGAGCAGTTCTTC. Residues: CASSPRQGSEQFF. The variable domain in full, with the rest retrieved from reference TRBV18 and TRBJ2-1, is NAGVMQNPRHLVRRRGQEARLRCSPMKGHSHVYWYRQLPEEGLKFMVYLQKENIIDESGMPKERFSAEFPKEGPSILRIQQVVRGDSAAYFCASSPRQGSEQFFGPGTRLTVL.

J is TRBJ2-3 and V is TRBV7-9, with TRBD2 identical over 9 bases. CDR3 length: 17 amino acids. Unmatched junction bases numbered 14, after V lost 5 bases and J lost 5 bases. Germline V gene data show CDR1 as SEHNR and CDR2 as FQNEAQ (reference sequence). The CDR3 loop reads CASSERKAGGSQDTQYF. The DNA for the CDR3 is TGTGCCAGCAGCGAACGGAAGGCGGGAGGGTCCCAAGATACGCAGTATTTT.

This chain links TRBV6-1 with TRBJ2-3; 7 nucleotides line up with TRBD1. Germline V gives CDR1 MNHNS, CDR2 SASEGT. V gave up 7 bases and J gave up 4 bases; unmatched junction bases: 11. There are 15 residues in the CDR3. As DNA, the CDR3 is TGTGCCAGCACCATACAGGGGAGTTGGGCAGATACGCAGTATTTT. It codes for CASTIQGSWADTQYF.

The chain couples TRBV9 to TRBJ2-3; D remains ambiguous. Between the trimmed V and J ends, which lost 4 bases and 2 bases, there was a span of 14 bases. The V gene's germline CDR1 is SGDLS and CDR2 YYNGEE. The CDR3 has 15 residues. The CDR3 region is CASSPSGGTTDTQYF. In nucleotides, the CDR3 is TGTGCCAGCAGCCCCTCCGGCGGAACCACAGATACGCAGTATTTT.

This clone was counted only a few times. The chain combines TRBV15 with TRBJ1-5, with 11 bases lining up with TRBD1. The CDR3 is 16 amino acids. Germline CDR1 is LNHNV and CDR2 is YYDKDF (reference sequence). V shed 3 bases, J shed 6 bases, and the junction held 7 bases outside the gene matches. The CDR3 here is CATSSHRDRGSQPQHF. As DNA, the CDR3 is TGTGCCACCAGCAGCCACCGGGACAGGGGGAGTCAGCCCCAGCATTTT.

This clone was observed once. The V call is TRBV29-1, the J call TRBJ2-7, with D possibly TRBD1 on 6 matching bases. Germline CDR1 and CDR2: SQVTM and ANQGSEA. This CDR3 comprises 13 residues. Trimming removed 3 bases from V and 7 bases from J, with 16 bases in between. DNA for the CDR3: TGCAGCGTTGAGCCAGGGGCTTCGGGAGAGCAGTACTTC. Protein product: CSVEPGASGEQYF.

CDR3 in amino acids: CSAGTVYEQYF. The CDR3 region has the DNA TGCAGTGCGGGGACAGTCTACGAGCAGTACTTC. The rearrangement links TRBV20-1 to TRBJ2-7; 7 bases match TRBD1. The V gene's germline CDR1 is DFQATT and CDR2 SNEGSKA (reference sequence). The CDR3 sequence is 11 residues long. V lost 6 bases, J lost 3 bases, and 2 bases stayed unmatched.